This note documents a single TCR beta chain sequence. The data were taken from a study of blood T cell repertoires in COVID-19. The assay was immunoSEQ multiplex PCR, and TCRdb's table has in-frame clones only and misses some. The table shows about 370,000 clones, with approximately 90% occurring only once. The V and J ends lost 2 bases and 2 bases, in that order; junction bases with no gene match: 7. CDR1 and CDR2 from the germline V gene are LNHDA and SQIVND (reference sequence). This CDR3 spans 17 amino acids. The sample was PBMCs or T cells enriched from blood (not recorded which). This receptor was taken from a woman in her 40s who had been exposed to COVID-19. J is TRBJ1-5 and V is TRBV19, with 9 bases matching TRBD1. The CDR3 bases are TGTGCCAGTAGTATAATAACAGGGGGCGGGGGCAATCAGCCCCAGCATTTT. It translates to CASSIITGGGGNQPQHF.